This TCR beta chain was obtained from a study of shared clonotypes between healthy human individuals. Sequenced by immunoSEQ multiplex PCR; TCRdb stores in-frame clones only, minus some. The repertoire holds about 2.4 million clones, with just over 90% as singletons. This clone showed up just once. Germline V gene sequence: CDR1 PRHDT, CDR2 FYEKMQ (reference sequence). V lost 5 bases, J lost 1 base, and 9 bases lay in between. This CDR3 has 13 residues. The chain is built from TRBV13 and TRBJ2-7; unclear D gene. Input material: naive CD4+ T cells sorted from blood. As for subset: CD45RA+ positively selected. The sequence was collected from a man between 18 and 29 years old in good health. The CDR3 here is CASSADGSYEQYF. The CDR3 DNA reads as TGTGCCAGCAGCGCGGACGGTTCCTACGAGCAGTACTTC.